Listed below are T cell receptor beta chains from one sample, sequenced in a study of Tregs in tolerant kidney transplant recipients. Some clones are missing from TCRdb's copy, which holds only in-frame ones; the method was immunoSEQ multiplex PCR. The sample carries just under 45,000 clones, 95% to 96% recorded once. Their recognized antigens are unknown. Sequenced sample: Tregs from blood cultured with allogeneic cells. Every receptor here comes from a human donor in good health. The CDR3 runs from the conserved cysteine through the conserved F or W. The D gene is left open where the match is weak. Where a row states a size, it is once, few, many or the class of an expanded clone; other rows omit it.

TRBJ1-6 | TRBV30 | TRBD1 | . | TGTGCCTCCATCCTAGGGGGCGATAATTCACCCCTCCACTTT | CASILGGDNSPLHF
TRBJ1-1 | TRBV5-4 | . | . | TGTGCCAGCAGCTTGAAAGGTGAAGCTTTCTTT | CASSLKGEAFF
TRBJ1-1 | TRBV9 | . | . | TGTGCCAGCAGCGTAGCAGTCAACACTGAAGCTTTCTTT | CASSVAVNTEAFF
TRBJ2-1 | TRBV18 | . | . | TGTGCCAGCTCACCAACGGGCCCCCGCTACAATGAGCAGTTCTTC | CASSPTGPRYNEQFF
TRBJ2-2 | TRBV10-1 | . | . | TGCGCCAGCAGAGGAAGGACCGGGGAGCTGTTTTTT | CASRGRTGELFF
TRBJ2-7 | TRBV2 | TRBD1 | once | TGTGCCAGCAGGCCGGGACAGCCCTACGAGCAGTACTTC | CASRPGQPYEQYF
TRBJ2-7 | TRBV27 | . | . | TGTGCCAGCAGTTCGGGACACACCTACGAGCAGTACTTC | CASSSGHTYEQYF
TRBJ1-2 | TRBV18 | . | . | TGTGCCAGCTCGCCACAGGAGGACTATGGCTACACCTTC | CASSPQEDYGYTF
TRBJ1-2 | TRBV10-3 | . | . | TGTGCCATCTCGGTAGGGGCGCAACACTATGGCTACACCTTC | CAISVGAQHYGYTF
TRBJ2-5 | TRBV2 | TRBD1 | once | TGTGCCAGCAGAACCGGGACAGGGATGTGGGAGACCCAGTACTTC | CASRTGTGMWETQYF
TRBJ2-1 | TRBV5-1 | TRBD1 | . | TGCGCCAGCAGCTTGGCCCCTCGGACAGGAACCTACAATGAGCAGTTCTTC | CASSLAPRTGTYNEQFF
TRBJ2-5 | TRBV5-1 | . | . | TGCGCCAGCAGCTCCGGGATCTCCCTGGGAGAGACCCAGTACTTC | CASSSGISLGETQYF
TRBJ1-2 | TRBV18 | TRBD1 | once | TGTGCCAGCTCGTCCGGGACAGGGACGCGTGGCTACACCTTC | CASSSGTGTRGYTF
TRBJ2-3 | TRBV5-1 | TRBD2 | . | TGCGCCAGCAGCGGGAGCGGGGGGGCCAGAGCGAGCACAGATACGCAGTATTTT | CASSGSGGARASTDTQYF
TRBJ1-3 | TRBV10-3 | . | once | TGTGCCATCAGTGGTCGGACGGACTCTGGAAACACCATATATTTT | CAISGRTDSGNTIYF
TRBJ1-2 | TRBV19 | TRBD1 | . | TGTGCCAGTAGGTTAACAGGGGGCTCGGGCTACACCTTC | CASRLTGGSGYTF
TRBJ2-1 | TRBV6-4 | . | . | TGTGCCAGCAGTGGGGAATCGGGCTATGAGCAGTTCTTC | CASSGESGYEQFF
TRBJ1-1 | TRBV6-5 | . | . | TGTGCCAGCAGTCATCGCCGGGGAATGAACACTGAAGCTTTCTTT | CASSHRRGMNTEAFF
TRBJ2-5 | TRBV5-5 | TRBD1 | . | TGTGCCAGCAGCTTGGCCGCGTTCTACATCGGGACAGGGGAACAAGAGACCCAGTACTTC | CASSLAAFYIGTGEQETQYF
TRBJ2-7 | TRBV6-6 | TRBD2 | . | TGTGCCAGCAGTTACCGATTAGCGGGAGAGGTCTACGAGCAGTACTTC | CASSYRLAGEVYEQYF
TRBJ1-2 | TRBV7-6 | TRBD1 | . | TGTGCCAGCAGCGGGGGGACAGGGGGGAACTATGGCTACACCTTC | CASSGGTGGNYGYTF
TRBJ1-1 | TRBV7-3 | . | . | TGTGCCAGCAGCCTAAAGCCCGCCACTGAAGCTTTCTTT | CASSLKPATEAFF
TRBJ1-1 | TRBV7-8 | . | . | TGTGCCAGCACCCCAGACTCAGGGTTCGACACTGAAGCTTTCTTT | CASTPDSGFDTEAFF
TRBJ2-2 | TRBV5-1 | TRBD1 | . | TGCGCCAGCAGCTTGGCCAGGGGGCAAACCGGGGAGCTGTTTTTT | CASSLARGQTGELFF
TRBJ2-3 | TRBV10-1 | TRBD2 | . | TGCGCCAGCAGTGATAGCGGGAGCCCAGATACGCAGTATTTT | CASSDSGSPDTQYF
TRBJ2-7 | TRBV6-6 | TRBD2 | . | TGTGCCAGCAGTTTCACGGGACTAGCTATGTACGAGCAGTACTTC | CASSFTGLAMYEQYF
TRBJ1-6 | TRBV7-8 | TRBD1 | . | TGTGCCAGCAGCTTTTCCAGGGGGAATTCACCCCTCCACTTT | CASSFSRGNSPLHF
TRBJ2-1 | TRBV20-1 | . | . | TGCAGTGCTCCTACTGGCAATGAGCAGTTCTTC | CSAPTGNEQFF
TRBJ1-4 | TRBV30 | TRBD1 | . | TGTGCTTGCGAGGGGACAGGACGAGAAAAACTGTTTTTT | CACEGTGREKLFF
TRBJ1-2 | TRBV5-1 | . | . | TGCGCCAGCAGCTTAACAGGAGTTAACTATGGCTACACCTTC | CASSLTGVNYGYTF
TRBJ1-2 | TRBV18 | TRBD1 | . | TGTGCCAGCTCACCATACCCGGGACAGGGGGCAAAAGGCTACACCTTC | CASSPYPGQGAKGYTF
TRBJ1-2 | TRBV25-1 | . | . | TGTGCCAGCAGTGATTCCCCCCCCTATGGCTACACCTTC | CASSDSPPYGYTF
TRBJ1-6 | TRBV5-4 | TRBD1 | . | TGTGCCAGCAGCTTGGGGGACAGGGATATTTCACCCCTCCACTTT | CASSLGDRDISPLHF
TRBJ2-7 | TRBV11-2 | . | . | TGTGCCAGCAGCTTAGGCTTAAATTACGAGCAGTACTTC | CASSLGLNYEQYF
TRBJ2-2 | TRBV4-1 | . | . | TGCGCCAGCAGCCAAGTCCGCTCTCACAGGAGAAAAAACACCGGGGAGCTGTTTTTT | CASSQVRSHRRKNTGELFF
TRBJ2-1 | TRBV5-1 | TRBD1 | once | TGCGCCAGCAGCGTATCACCAGGGGGCCAGTACAATGAGCAGTTCTTC | CASSVSPGGQYNEQFF
TRBJ1-3 | TRBV5-1 | . | . | TGCGCCAGCAGCTCGGGACCCTCTGGAAACACCATATATTTT | CASSSGPSGNTIYF
TRBJ2-7 | TRBV7-2 | . | . | TGTGCCAGCAGCCTGAGAGGGGGAATAGCCTCCTACGAGCAGTACTTC | CASSLRGGIASYEQYF
TRBJ2-5 | TRBV10-2 | . | . | TGCGCCAGCAGTTCGTCAGCCCGTATTTCACAGTACTTC | CASSSSARISQYF
TRBJ1-2 | TRBV5-1 | . | . | TGCGCCAGCAGTAACGTTGGGGAGGGTGGCTACACCTTC | CASSNVGEGGYTF
TRBJ1-2 | TRBV6-5 | . | . | TGTGCCAGCAGTTACAAATACAGGGAGTCGGCAAGTGGCTACACCTTC | CASSYKYRESASGYTF
TRBJ2-7 | TRBV6-1 | . | . | TGTGCCAGCAAGGAGGTACTAGCTGATGTCTACGAGCAGTACTTC | CASKEVLADVYEQYF
TRBJ2-5 | TRBV5-1 | . | . | TGCGCCAGCAGCTCGTCAGGGCGAGAGACCCAGTACTTC | CASSSSGRETQYF
TRBJ1-2 | TRBV6-1 | . | . | TGTGCCAGCAGTGAGGGGGGGCTCGGCTACACCTTC | CASSEGGLGYTF
TRBJ2-3 | TRBV7-9 | . | . | TGTGCCAGCAGGGCAGCACTAGGAAGGGGCAACAGTACAGATACGCAGTATTTT | CASRAALGRGNSTDTQYF